This note documents a single TCR beta chain sequence. Its antigen specificity is not known. No much larger clone exists at a distance of one base, and base qualities are not known. The data originate from a study of beta chain features in type 1 diabetes (dated by TCRdb to between 2017 and 2018). Study-level background: Mean age, gender distribution, total cell number and subset yield did not differ between patients and healthy donors. A total of 90 million to 140 million sorted cells were examined across all samples, and RNA yield correlated strongly with the number of cells per subset. In the study, TCRB repertoires of sorted circulating CD4+ T cell subsets from recently diagnosed type 1 diabetes patients were compared with those of matched healthy donors. Regulatory and stem cell-like memory subsets were obtained from only 8 patients and roughly eight healthy donors, while naive and central memory subsets were obtained from all 30 or so donors.

Study-wide conclusions, independent of this receptor: Shorter templates might be favored by PCR, yet because patient and control samples were amplified and corrected together, any such skew would affect both groups equally. Naive, central memory and regulatory TCRB repertoires appeared to be more alike among patients than among healthy donors. In all four CD4+ subsets, TCRB CDR3 length was moderately but significantly shorter in type 1 diabetes patients. At VDJ recombination sites, type 1 diabetes patients had fewer insertions and more deleted nucleotides, which implies abnormalities in thymic rearrangement. Because cDNA was sequenced instead of genomic DNA, highly expressing activated cells could be over-represented, though the groups showed no difference in activation or CD3 levels. HLA sub-analyses involved small numbers of individuals, so any influence of HLA type on TCRB rearrangement remained unresolved.

The entire isolated RNA was reverse transcribed using the High Capacity cDNA Reverse Transcription Kit, and thus expressed TCRB transcripts were sequenced. Naive, central memory and regulatory T cell samples underwent deep immunoSEQ sequencing, averaging about 3.57 million total reads per sample. After sorted cells were lysed in RLT buffer, RNA was extracted with DNase-treated RNeasy Micro or Mini kits, with the choice depending on cell number. To prevent cross-contamination, every cell subset was processed on its own, while patient and healthy donor samples were processed together. Using the immunoSEQ multiplex PCR, TCRB sequences were amplified from cDNA into 87-bp fragments spanning the CDR3 region. The amplicons were sequenced using the Illumina HiSeq platform. On the study's bioinformatics: PCR bias was computationally corrected using synthetic template baselines, reads within Hamming distance 2 were collapsed, and singletons that could not be merged were discarded. Reads were aligned against IMGT to assign V, D and J genes, CDR3 length and insertions or deletions at six rearrangement sites. Clonotype counts were normalized to sorted cell number within each subset before computing true diversity and Gini coefficients with the tcR R package. The overlap coefficient, calculated on TCRB nucleotide sequences, was used to measure repertoire sharing. Out-of-frame TCRB sequences from naive cells were analyzed as a proxy for the pre-selection repertoire. This immuneACCESS table, as held by TCRdb, lists in-frame sequences with V and J called but not all clones. Of the missing ones, under half trace to an unresolved V gene in checked studies; the others have no known cause. The D gene and trimming were derived from the DNA, and the V and J assignments and clone size from that table. This sample gives under 400,000 clones in total; roughly an eighth of them show up just once. Together, the top ten hold approximately 0.015% of the sample.

Each donor gave one peripheral blood draw, roughly 0.11 L on average, collected into heparinised tubes. Naive, central memory, regulatory and stem cell-like memory CD4+ T cells were sorted on a BD FACSAria II using a panel including CD45RO, CCR7, CD25, CD127, CD95 and CD27. A purity above 98% was achieved for all sorted populations. Right away, PBMCs were isolated by Lymphoprep density gradient centrifugation and were stained directly, with no culture step. To minimize batch effects, samples were stained and sorted in pairs, one healthy donor with one patient per experiment. The TCR comes from a young man in good health. The sequenced sample was naive CD4+ T cells from blood. Interpreted using the paper, the cell subset or site label stands for: true naive CD4+ T cells.

Read as DNA, the sequence is TGTGCCAGCAGCCAGGGCTCCTTCTACGAGCAGTACTTC. Its protein is CASSQGSFYEQYF. Recombination linked TRBV6-5 to TRBJ2-7; the D gene is possibly TRBD1, with 5 bases matching. Trimming takes 6 bases from V and 3 bases from J, and the germline ends sit 12 bases apart. From cysteine to phenylalanine, the CDR3 is 13 amino acids long. Just the 39-base CDR3 DNA is kept, in frame starting at base 1. For CDR1 and CDR2, the germline V gene lists MNHEY and SVGAGI.